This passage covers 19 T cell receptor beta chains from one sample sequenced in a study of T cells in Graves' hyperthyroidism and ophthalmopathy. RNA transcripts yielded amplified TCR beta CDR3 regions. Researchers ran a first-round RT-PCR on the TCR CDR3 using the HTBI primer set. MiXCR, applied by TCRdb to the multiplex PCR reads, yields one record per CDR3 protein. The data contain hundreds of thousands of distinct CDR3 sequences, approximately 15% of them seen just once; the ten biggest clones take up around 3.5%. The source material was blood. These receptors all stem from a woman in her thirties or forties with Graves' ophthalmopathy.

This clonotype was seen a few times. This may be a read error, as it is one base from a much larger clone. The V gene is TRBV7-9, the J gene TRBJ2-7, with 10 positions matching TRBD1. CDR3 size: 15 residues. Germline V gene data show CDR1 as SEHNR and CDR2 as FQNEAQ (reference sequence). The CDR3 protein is CANSLVGTGAYEQYF. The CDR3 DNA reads TGTGCCAACAGCTTAGTTGGGACAGGGGCCTACGAGCAGTACTTC.

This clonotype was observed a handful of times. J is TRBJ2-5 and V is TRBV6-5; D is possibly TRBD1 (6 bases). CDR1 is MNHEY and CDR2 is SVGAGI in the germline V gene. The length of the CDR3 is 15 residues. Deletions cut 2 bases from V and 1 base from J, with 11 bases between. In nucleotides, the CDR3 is TGTGCCAGCAGTTACGGTGGGGGCTTCCAAGAGACCCAGTACTTC. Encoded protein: CASSYGGGFQETQYF.

CDR3 loop: CASSFAGFGFGSNSPLHF. The DNA of the CDR3 is TGTGCCAGCAGCTTCGCAGGGTTTGGCTTCGGCTCAAATTCACCCCTCCACTTT. The chain employs TRBV5-6 and TRBJ1-6, with D perhaps TRBD1 (5 bases). Trimming took 2 bases from V and 7 from J, leaving 22 bases between them. CDR1 and CDR2 from the germline V gene are SGHDT and YYEEEE. The CDR3 loop spans 18 amino acids. Based on the CDR3 plus reference TRBV5-6 and TRBJ1-6, the full variable domain is DAGVTQSPTHLIKTRGQQVTLRCSPKSGHDTVSWYQQALGQGPQFIFQYYEEEERQRGNFPDRFSGHQFPNYSSELNVNALLLGDSALYLCASSFAGFGFGSNSPLHFGNGTRLTVT.

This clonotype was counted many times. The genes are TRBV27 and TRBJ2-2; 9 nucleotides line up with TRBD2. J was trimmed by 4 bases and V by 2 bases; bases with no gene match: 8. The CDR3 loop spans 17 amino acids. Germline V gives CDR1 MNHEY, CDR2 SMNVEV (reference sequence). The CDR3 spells CASSLIGGRGSTGELFF. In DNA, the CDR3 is TGTGCCAGCAGTTTAATTGGCGGGAGGGGAAGCACCGGGGAGCTGTTTTTT.

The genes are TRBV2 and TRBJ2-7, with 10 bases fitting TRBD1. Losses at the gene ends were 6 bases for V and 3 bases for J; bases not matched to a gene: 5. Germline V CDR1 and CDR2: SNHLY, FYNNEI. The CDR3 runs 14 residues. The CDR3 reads CASRDRDRGYEQYF. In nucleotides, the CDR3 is TGTGCCAGCAGGGACCGGGACAGGGGCTACGAGCAGTACTTC.

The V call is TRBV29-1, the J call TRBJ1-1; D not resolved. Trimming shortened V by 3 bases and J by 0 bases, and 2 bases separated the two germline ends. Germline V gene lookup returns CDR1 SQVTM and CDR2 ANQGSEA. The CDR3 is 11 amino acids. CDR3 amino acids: CSVEVNTEAFF. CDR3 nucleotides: TGCAGCGTTGAGGTGAACACTGAAGCTTTCTTT. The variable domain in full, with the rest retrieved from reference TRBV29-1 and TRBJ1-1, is SAVISQKPSRDICQRGTSLTIQCQVDSQVTMMFWYRQQPGQSLTLIATANQGSEATYESGFVIDKFPISRPNLTFSTLTVSNMSPEDSSIYLCSVEVNTEAFFGQGTRLTVV.

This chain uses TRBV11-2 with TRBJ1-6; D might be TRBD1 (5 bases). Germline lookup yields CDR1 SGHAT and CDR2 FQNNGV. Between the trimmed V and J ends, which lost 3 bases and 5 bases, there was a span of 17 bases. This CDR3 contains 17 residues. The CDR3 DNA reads TGTGCCAGCAGCTTGGGCATTGGGACGGATGATAATTCACCCCTCCACTTT. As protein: CASSLGIGTDDNSPLHF.

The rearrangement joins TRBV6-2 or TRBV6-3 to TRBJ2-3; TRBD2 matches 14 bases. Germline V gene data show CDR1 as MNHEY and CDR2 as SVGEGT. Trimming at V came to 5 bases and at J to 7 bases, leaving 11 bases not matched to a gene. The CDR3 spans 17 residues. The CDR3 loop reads CASSPTLTSGRANTQYF. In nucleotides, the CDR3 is TGTGCCAGCAGTCCTACCCTGACTAGCGGGAGGGCTAATACGCAGTATTTT.

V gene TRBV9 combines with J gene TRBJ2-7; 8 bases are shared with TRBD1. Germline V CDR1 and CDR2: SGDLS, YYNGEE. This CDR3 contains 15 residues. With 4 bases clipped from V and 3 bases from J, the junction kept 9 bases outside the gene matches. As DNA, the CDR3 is TGTGCCAGCAGCCCCCAGACAGGGGCCTACTACGAGCAGTACTTC. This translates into CASSPQTGAYYEQYF.

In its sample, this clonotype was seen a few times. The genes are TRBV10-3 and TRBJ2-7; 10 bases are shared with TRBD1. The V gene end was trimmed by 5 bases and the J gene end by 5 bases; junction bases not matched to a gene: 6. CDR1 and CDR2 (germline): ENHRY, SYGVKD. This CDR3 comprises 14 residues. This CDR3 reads CAISRDRGSDEQYF. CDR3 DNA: TGTGCCATCAGTAGGGACAGGGGATCTGACGAGCAGTACTTC.

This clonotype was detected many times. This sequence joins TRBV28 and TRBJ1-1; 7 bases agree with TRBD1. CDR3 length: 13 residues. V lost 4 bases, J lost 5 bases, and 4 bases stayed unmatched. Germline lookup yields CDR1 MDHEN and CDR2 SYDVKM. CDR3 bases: TGTGCCAGCAGTTGGGACAGTCGAACTGAAGCTTTCTTT. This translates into CASSWDSRTEAFF.

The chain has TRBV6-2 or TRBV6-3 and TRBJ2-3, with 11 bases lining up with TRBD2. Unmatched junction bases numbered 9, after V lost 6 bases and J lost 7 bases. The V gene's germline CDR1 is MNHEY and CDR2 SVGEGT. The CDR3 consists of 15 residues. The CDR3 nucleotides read TGTGCCAGCAGATATAGCGGGGGGGCCCCAAATACGCAGTATTTT. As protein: CASRYSGGAPNTQYF.

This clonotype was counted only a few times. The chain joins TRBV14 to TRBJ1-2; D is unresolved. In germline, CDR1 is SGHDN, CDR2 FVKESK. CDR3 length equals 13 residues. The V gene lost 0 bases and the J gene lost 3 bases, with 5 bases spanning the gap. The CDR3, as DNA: TGTGCCAGCAGCCAAGACGCGGACTATGGCTACACCTTC. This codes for CASSQDADYGYTF.

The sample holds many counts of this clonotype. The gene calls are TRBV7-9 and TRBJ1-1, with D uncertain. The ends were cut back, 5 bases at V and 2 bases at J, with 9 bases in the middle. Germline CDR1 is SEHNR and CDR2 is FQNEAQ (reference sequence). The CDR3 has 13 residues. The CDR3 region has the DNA TGTGCCAGCAGCCCGATGGACAACACTGAAGCTTTCTTT. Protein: CASSPMDNTEAFF.

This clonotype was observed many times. CDR3 nucleotides: TGTGCCAGCAGCACAACCGGGACTCTCCCTGCCACCGGGGAGCTGTTTTTT. Protein product: CASSTTGTLPATGELFF. The chain employs TRBV13 and TRBJ2-2, with D maybe TRBD2 (6 bases). The ends were cut back, 5 bases at V and 4 bases at J, with 20 bases in the middle. The germline gives CDR1 PRHDT, CDR2 FYEKMQ (reference sequence). The CDR3 runs to 17 residues.

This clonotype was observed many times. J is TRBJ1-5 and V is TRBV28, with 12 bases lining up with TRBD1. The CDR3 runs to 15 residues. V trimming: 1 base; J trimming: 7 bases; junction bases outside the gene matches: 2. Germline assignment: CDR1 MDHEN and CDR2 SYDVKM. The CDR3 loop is CASSLSGQGAQPQHF. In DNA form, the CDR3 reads TGTGCCAGCAGTTTATCGGGACAGGGGGCCCAGCCCCAGCATTTT.

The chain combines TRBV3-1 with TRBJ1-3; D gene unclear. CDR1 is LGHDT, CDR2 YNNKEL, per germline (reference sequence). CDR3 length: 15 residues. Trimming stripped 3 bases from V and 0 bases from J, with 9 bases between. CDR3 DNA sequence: TGTGCCAGCAGCCAGACACCGATCTCTGGAAACACCATATATTTT. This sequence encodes CASSQTPISGNTIYF.

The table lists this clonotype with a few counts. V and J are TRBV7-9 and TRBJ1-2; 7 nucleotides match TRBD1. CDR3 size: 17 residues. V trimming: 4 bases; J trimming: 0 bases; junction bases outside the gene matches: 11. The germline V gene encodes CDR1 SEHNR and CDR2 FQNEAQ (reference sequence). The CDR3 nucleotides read TGTGCCAGCAGCTCCGGGACAGCGTTAAGGCCTAACTATGGCTACACCTTC. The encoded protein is CASSSGTALRPNYGYTF.

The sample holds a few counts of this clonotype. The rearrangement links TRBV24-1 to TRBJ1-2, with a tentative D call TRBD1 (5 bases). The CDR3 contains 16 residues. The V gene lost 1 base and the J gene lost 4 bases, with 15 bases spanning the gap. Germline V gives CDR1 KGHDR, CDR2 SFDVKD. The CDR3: CATSDFTREGSYGYTF. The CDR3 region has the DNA TGTGCCACCAGTGATTTTACCAGGGAAGGCTCCTATGGCTACACCTTC.